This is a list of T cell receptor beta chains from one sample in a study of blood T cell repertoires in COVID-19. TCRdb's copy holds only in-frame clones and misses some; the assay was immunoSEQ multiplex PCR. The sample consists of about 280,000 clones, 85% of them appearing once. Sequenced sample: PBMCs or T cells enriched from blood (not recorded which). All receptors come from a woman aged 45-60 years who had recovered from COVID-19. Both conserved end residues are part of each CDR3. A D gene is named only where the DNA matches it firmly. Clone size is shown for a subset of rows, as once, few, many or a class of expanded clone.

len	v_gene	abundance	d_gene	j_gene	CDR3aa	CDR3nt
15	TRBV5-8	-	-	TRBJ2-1	CASILRDMGYNEQFF	TGTGCCAGCATCCTCCGGGACATGGGCTACAATGAGCAGTTCTTC
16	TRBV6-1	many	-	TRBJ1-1	CASSEKTGSGDTEAFF	TGTGCCAGCAGCGAAAAGACAGGTTCAGGGGACACTGAAGCTTTCTTT
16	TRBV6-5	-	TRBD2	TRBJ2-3	CASSYGSGGFTDTQYF	TGTGCCAGCAGTTACGGTAGCGGGGGGTTCACAGATACGCAGTATTTT
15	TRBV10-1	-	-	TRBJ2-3	CASSESGASTDTQYF	TGCGCCAGCAGTGAGTCAGGGGCTAGCACAGATACGCAGTATTTT
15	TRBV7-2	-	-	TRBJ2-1	CASSLAGEGISEQFF	TGTGCCAGCAGCTTAGCGGGAGAAGGTATTAGTGAGCAGTTCTTC
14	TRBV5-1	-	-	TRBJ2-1	CASTRTASYNEQFF	TGCGCCAGCACAAGGACTGCCTCCTACAATGAGCAGTTCTTC
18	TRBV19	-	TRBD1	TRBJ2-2	CASSIDLFGRGRVGELFF	TGTGCCAGTAGTATAGATCTATTCGGCAGGGGGCGGGTCGGGGAGCTGTTTTTT
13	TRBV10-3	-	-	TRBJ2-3	CAISRLGMDTQYF	TGTGCCATCAGCCGACTAGGAATGGATACGCAGTATTTT
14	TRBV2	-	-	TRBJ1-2	CASSGRLGGNGYTF	TGTGCCAGCAGTGGTCGGCTGGGGGGAAATGGCTACACCTTC
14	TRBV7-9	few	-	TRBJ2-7	CASSRDMKPYEQYF	TGTGCCAGCAGTCGAGACATGAAGCCCTACGAGCAGTACTTC
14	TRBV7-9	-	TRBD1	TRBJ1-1	CASSPRQGGAEAFF	TGTGCCAGCAGCCCTAGACAGGGCGGCGCTGAAGCTTTCTTT
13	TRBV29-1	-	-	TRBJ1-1	CSVAQAPNTEAFF	TGCAGCGTTGCACAGGCCCCGAACACTGAAGCTTTCTTT
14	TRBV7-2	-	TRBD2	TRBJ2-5	CASSLWGGSETQYF	TGTGCCAGCAGCTTATGGGGGGGTTCAGAGACCCAGTACTTC
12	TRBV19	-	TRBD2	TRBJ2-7	CASSIGTSEQYF	TGTGCCAGTAGTATCGGGACTAGTGAGCAGTACTTC
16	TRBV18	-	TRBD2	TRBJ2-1	CASSPQVPSGVNEQFF	TGTGCCAGCTCACCACAAGTCCCTAGCGGGGTTAATGAGCAGTTCTTC
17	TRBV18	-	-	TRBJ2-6	CASSRETRTSGANVLTF	TGTGCCAGCTCGCGAGAAACGAGGACTTCTGGGGCCAACGTCCTGACTTTC
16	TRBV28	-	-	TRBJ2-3	CASSPAWGGDTDTQYF	TGTGCCAGCAGTCCGGCGTGGGGAGGAGACACAGATACGCAGTATTTT
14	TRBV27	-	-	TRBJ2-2	CASSLSRVPGELFF	TGTGCCAGCAGTTTATCTCGAGTTCCCGGGGAGCTGTTTTTT
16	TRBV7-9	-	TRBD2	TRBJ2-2	CASSLDPRGASGELFF	TGTGCCAGCAGCTTAGACCCGCGGGGGGCATCCGGGGAGCTGTTTTTT
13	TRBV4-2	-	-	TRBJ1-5	CASSRAGDQPQHF	TGTGCCAGCAGCCGTGCGGGAGATCAGCCCCAGCATTTT
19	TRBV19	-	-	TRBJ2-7	CASSQTAPRAGVVPRQQYF	TGTGCCAGTAGCCAAACTGCCCCAAGGGCCGGGGTGGTGCCTAGGCAGCAGTACTTC
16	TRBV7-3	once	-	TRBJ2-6	CASSLLGRAGANVLTF	TGTGCCAGCAGCTTATTGGGCAGGGCTGGGGCCAACGTCCTGACTTTC
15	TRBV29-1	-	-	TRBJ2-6	CSARDSGSGANVLTF	TGCAGCGCCCGGGACTCAGGCTCTGGGGCCAACGTCCTGACTTTC
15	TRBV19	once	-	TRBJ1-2	CASSPGGFTNYGYTF	TGTGCCAGTAGTCCCGGGGGGTTTACTAACTATGGCTACACCTTC
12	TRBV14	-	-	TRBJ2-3	CASRSGTDTQYF	TGTGCCAGCAGAAGCGGCACAGATACGCAGTATTTT
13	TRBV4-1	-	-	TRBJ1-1	CASTQGRSTEAFF	TGCGCCAGCACCCAGGGTAGGAGCACTGAAGCTTTCTTT
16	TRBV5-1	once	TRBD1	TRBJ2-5	CASSYPQGELQETQYF	TGCGCCAGCAGCTACCCACAGGGGGAGCTCCAAGAGACCCAGTACTTC
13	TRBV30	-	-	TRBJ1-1	CAWSRTGLFEAFF	TGTGCCTGGAGTAGAACAGGGTTGTTTGAAGCTTTCTTT
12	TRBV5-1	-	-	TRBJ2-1	CASSLHVNEQFF	TGCGCCAGCAGCTTACATGTAAATGAGCAGTTCTTC
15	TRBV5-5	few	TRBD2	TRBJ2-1	CASSLRGSLYNEQFF	TGTGCCAGCAGCTTGCGCGGGAGTCTCTACAATGAGCAGTTCTTC
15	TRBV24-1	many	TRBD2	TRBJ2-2	CATSEAGGTTGELFF	TGTGCCACCAGTGAAGCGGGAGGGACGACCGGGGAGCTGTTTTTT